This T cell receptor beta chain came from a study of tumor and adjacent non-tumor tissue in lung cancer. Study overall: Aged about 31 to 80 years, patients included 10 men and about 5 women with stage I to III disease. Study findings and constraints: Tumor repertoires had a smaller top 100 clone share than normal lung. Compared with tumor, normal lung showed significantly lower TCR diversity.

TCRbeta libraries were built with three rounds of nested PCR, modified from ARM-PCR. TCRdb recomputed calls from the multiplex PCR reads with MiXCR, one row per CDR3 protein. The sample has about 80,000 distinct CDR3 sequences, about 82% seen once; the top ten hold around half. RNA was extracted from bulk tissue without any cell sorting. Distant lung tissue was collected more than 3 cm away from the tumor edge. Details on this clonotype: Its cognate antigen is unknown.

Germline CDR1 MNHNS, CDR2 SASEGT. This CDR3 has 15 amino acids. Trimming cost V 1 base and J 10 bases, with 17 bases left between them. V gene TRBV6-1 combines with J gene TRBJ2-4; possible D gene TRBD2, 5 bases. The material sequenced was distant non-tumor lung tissue. The TCR sequence derives from a man in his 60s with non-small cell lung cancer. CDR3 sequence: CASSEGGNSRYIQYF. The CDR3 DNA reads as TGTGCCAGCAGTGAAGGAGGGAACAGTCGGTATATTCAGTACTTC.